Each of the 26 T cell receptor beta chains below was sequenced from the same sample in a study of T-cell memory formation after mild COVID-19. TCRdb reprocessed the 5' RACE reads via MiXCR and lists one record per CDR3 protein. The table shows fewer than 90,000 distinct CDR3 sequences, with about 15% occurring only once. What was sequenced was PBMCs or a T cell subset sorted from them (not recorded which). These receptors were obtained from an adult woman who had mild COVID-19 (a few samples of this study predate the infection). Cell type and time point are not known.

This clonotype was seen a few times. The chain has TRBV7-6 and TRBJ1-5; the D gene is possibly TRBD1 (5 bases). The CDR3 length is 15 residues. V lost 4 bases, J lost 0 bases, and 10 bases lay in between. Germline V lookup: CDR1 SGHVS, CDR2 FNYEAQ. The CDR3 nucleotides are TGTGCCAGCAGCTCCGGGACTTATAGCAATCAGCCCCAGCATTTT. Encoded protein: CASSSGTYSNQPQHF. Full variable domain (remainder filled in from reference TRBV7-6 and TRBJ1-5): GAGVSQSPRYKVTKRGQDVALRCDPISGHVSLYWYRQALGQGPEFLTYFNYEAQQDKSGLPNDRFSAERPEGSISTLTIQRTEQRDSAMYRCASSSGTYSNQPQHFGDGTRLSIL.

The chain carries TRBV29-1 and TRBJ1-1; 9 bases line up with TRBD1. CDR3 length: 17 amino acids. V was clipped by 0 bases and J by 1 base; unmatched bases: 9. Germline CDR1 and CDR2: SQVTM and ANQGSEA. The CDR3 loop is CSVEDIGTGSSNTEAFF. In DNA, the CDR3 is TGCAGCGTTGAAGATATTGGGACAGGGTCTTCGAACACTGAAGCTTTCTTT.

This clonotype was seen only a few times. The V and J genes are TRBV20-1 and TRBJ2-7; TRBD2 might be the D (6 bases). The CDR3 runs to 14 residues. Deletions cut 0 bases from V and 7 bases from J, with 16 bases between. Per the germline V gene, CDR1 is DFQATT and CDR2 is SNEGSKA (reference sequence). CDR3 sequence reads: CSARDAPEGAEQYF. As DNA, the CDR3 is TGCAGTGCTAGAGATGCCCCGGAGGGAGCGGAGCAGTACTTC.

The chain uses TRBV24-1 and TRBJ2-1; TRBD2 matches 9 bases. Per germline, CDR1 KGHDR and CDR2 SFDVKD. V gave up 3 bases and J gave up 7 bases; unmatched junction bases: 9. The CDR3 is 16 residues long. For the CDR3, the DNA is TGTGCCACCAGTGATCCGCCTAGCGGGGACCCTAATGAGCAGTTCTTC. Encoded protein: CATSDPPSGDPNEQFF.

In its sample, this clonotype was seen a few times. V gene TRBV7-3 combines with J gene TRBJ2-3, with 10 positions matching TRBD1. The CDR3 is made up of 19 amino acids. Germline V CDR1 and CDR2: SGHTA, FQGTGA. V dropped 3 bases and J dropped 1; count of bases not matched to a gene: 13. The CDR3 protein is CASSLPTDPGTGGTDTQYF. CDR3 sequence (DNA): TGTGCCAGCAGCTTGCCAACGGACCCCGGGACAGGGGGCACAGATACGCAGTATTTT.

The DNA for the CDR3 is TGCAGCGTTGAGTACAGGTACTCCTACGAGCAGTACTTC. Translated, it gives CSVEYRYSYEQYF. This chain connects TRBV29-1 to TRBJ2-7, with D possibly being TRBD1 (5 bases). Per the germline V gene, CDR1 is SQVTM and CDR2 is ANQGSEA. This CDR3 contains 13 residues. V shed 3 bases and J shed 0 bases, with 9 bases lying between them.

Many counts were recorded for this clonotype. V gene TRBV5-5 combines with J gene TRBJ2-7; weak D call: TRBD1 (6 bases). The V gene's germline CDR1 is SGHKS and CDR2 YYEKEE (reference sequence). V lost 0 bases to trimming and J lost 6 bases, with 16 bases between them. This CDR3 spans 15 amino acids. The CDR3 DNA sequence: TGTGCCAGCAGCTTGGTGTTGGCAGGGGAAAGCGAGCAGTACTTC. This gives the protein CASSLVLAGESEQYF.

The chain joins TRBV4-2 to TRBJ2-7; 11 positions match TRBD2. V was clipped by 1 base and J by 2 bases; unmatched bases: 4. This CDR3 contains 16 residues. Germline lookup yields CDR1 LGHNA and CDR2 YNFKEQ. CDR3 nucleotides: TGTGCCAGCAGCCAAGTATTAGCGGGAGGGCCCTACGAGCAGTACTTC. Translating gives CASSQVLAGGPYEQYF.

The V gene is TRBV7-8, the J gene TRBJ2-1; 13 positions agree with TRBD2. V lost 5 bases, J lost 7 bases, and 8 bases stayed unmatched. The germline CDR1 and CDR2 sequences are SGHVS and FQNEAQ. The CDR3 runs to 16 residues. The CDR3 nucleotides read TGTGCCAGCAGCCGCAGACTAGCGGGGGGTGTAAATGAGCAGTTCTTC. This gives the protein CASSRRLAGGVNEQFF.

At least ten counts were recorded for this clonotype. The V call is TRBV7-9, the J call TRBJ2-5; D is unresolved. Germline CDR1 reads SEHNR; CDR2 reads FQNEAQ (reference sequence). The CDR3 runs to 13 residues. The V end was cut by 5 bases, the J end by 4 bases, with 11 bases between. Written as DNA, the CDR3 is TGTGCCAGCAGCCCCTCCCCCAGAGAGACCCAGTACTTC. It codes for CASSPSPRETQYF.

The rearrangement links TRBV4-2 to TRBJ2-7; D is uncertain. This CDR3 is 16 amino acids long. The germline CDR1 and CDR2 sequences are LGHNA and YNFKEQ. The germline V and J ends were trimmed by 0 bases and 0 bases, with 12 bases remaining between them. CDR3 DNA sequence: TGTGCCAGCAGCCAAGAATGGATGCTCCCCTCCTACGAGCAGTACTTC. As protein: CASSQEWMLPSYEQYF.

The chain carries TRBV11-3 and TRBJ2-1; 10 nucleotides agree with TRBD2. The junction had 4 bases not matched to a gene; V was cut back by 2 bases and J by 6 bases. Germline lookup yields CDR1 SGHNT and CDR2 YENEEA. The CDR3 spans 15 residues. CDR3 nucleotide sequence: TGTGCCAGCAGCTTACTAGCGGGAGAAGCCAATGAGCAGTTCTTC. Translating it yields CASSLLAGEANEQFF.

This clonotype turned up a few times. The chain uses TRBV10-3 and TRBJ2-7, with TRBD2 matching over 8 bases. The CDR3 runs 14 residues. V dropped 4 bases and J dropped 5; count of bases not matched to a gene: 7. Per germline, CDR1 ENHRY and CDR2 SYGVKD. CDR3 in DNA: TGTGCCATCAGTGGTACGGGGGGGCCGGACGAGCAGTACTTC. This sequence encodes CAISGTGGPDEQYF.

The V and J genes are TRBV7-9 and TRBJ2-7; D not certain. Germline CDR1 SEHNR, CDR2 FQNEAQ (reference sequence). This CDR3 contains 16 residues. The ends were cut back, 2 bases at V and 0 bases at J, with 14 bases in the middle. Written as DNA, the CDR3 is TGTGCCAGCAGCTTACCCGTTCAGCCCCTCTCCTACGAGCAGTACTTC. It translates to CASSLPVQPLSYEQYF.

This clonotype was seen only a few times. The genes are TRBV9 and TRBJ2-7, with D possibly matching TRBD1 (5 bases). Germline CDR1 SGDLS, CDR2 YYNGEE. Trimming shortened V by 3 bases and J by 4 bases, and 14 bases separated the two germline ends. This CDR3 region has 14 residues. The CDR3 is CASSAADSRYEQYF. In DNA form, the CDR3 reads TGTGCCAGCAGCGCCGCCGACAGCCGGTACGAGCAGTACTTC.

Only a few counts were recorded for this clonotype. The rearrangement joins TRBV20-1 to TRBJ2-5; TRBD2 aligns across 10 bases. V lost 0 bases to trimming and J lost 7 bases; unmatched junction nucleotides: 8. Germline V gene data show CDR1 as DFQATT and CDR2 as SNEGSKA (reference sequence). CDR3 length: 15 amino acids. The CDR3 sequence is CSARDIASGRGTQYF. The CDR3 DNA sequence: TGCAGTGCTAGAGATATAGCTAGCGGGAGAGGGACCCAGTACTTC.

The V and J genes are TRBV7-7 and TRBJ2-7; 9 bases map to TRBD1. Germline loops: CDR1 SSHAT, CDR2 FNYEAQ (reference sequence). V lost 5 bases, J lost 2 bases, and 4 bases stayed unmatched. The CDR3 is made up of 14 amino acids. CDR3 in amino acids: CASSAGTGPYEQYF. The CDR3 coding sequence is TGTGCCAGCAGCGCCGGGACAGGGCCCTACGAGCAGTACTTC.

This clonotype was found a few times. The CDR3 is CSVEDGRNEQFF. CDR3 bases: TGCAGCGTTGAAGATGGCAGGAATGAGCAGTTCTTC. V gene TRBV29-1 combines with J gene TRBJ2-1; D is unresolved. V was trimmed by 0 bases and J by 7 bases, leaving 7 bases between them. Germline-derived CDR1 and CDR2 are SQVTM and ANQGSEA. This CDR3 spans 12 amino acids.

This chain connects TRBV20-1 to TRBJ2-1; no clear D. Germline CDR1 and CDR2: DFQATT and SNEGSKA (reference sequence). Between the trimmed V and J ends, which lost 3 bases and 6 bases, there was a span of 3 bases. This CDR3 contains 10 residues. The CDR3 DNA reads TGCAGTGCTAGGACCAATGAGCAGTTCTTC. Amino acid sequence: CSARTNEQFF.

This clonotype was observed a handful of times. This chain links TRBV4-2 with TRBJ1-2; TRBD1 might be the D (5 bases). The germline V gene has CDR1 LGHNA and CDR2 YNFKEQ. V dropped 1 base and J dropped 8 bases, with 17 bases sitting between them. The CDR3 runs to 15 residues. The CDR3 DNA reads TGTGCCAGCAGCCAAGGGCTGGGCGGTCAGGGAGGCTACACCTTC. Residues: CASSQGLGGQGGYTF.

Written as DNA, the CDR3 is TGTGCCAGCAGCCACAGGGGCCCTAATGAAAAACTGTTTTTT. It specifies CASSHRGPNEKLFF. The chain is built from TRBV5-5 and TRBJ1-4; TRBD1 matches at 7 bases. The V and J ends lost 4 bases and 3 bases, in that order; junction bases with no gene match: 3. CDR3 length equals 14 residues. CDR1 is SGHKS and CDR2 is YYEKEE in the germline V gene (reference sequence). Using reference TRBV5-5 and TRBJ1-4 for the parts outside the CDR3, the full variable domain is DAGVTQSPTHLIKTRGQQVTLRCSPISGHKSVSWYQQVLGQGPQFIFQYYEKEERGRGNFPDRFSARQFPNYSSELNVNALLLGDSALYLCASSHRGPNEKLFFGSGTQLSVL.

V usage is TRBV6-5 and J usage is TRBJ1-5; TRBD1 matches at 8 bases. The V gene's germline CDR1 is MNHEY and CDR2 SVGAGI. The CDR3 is made up of 15 amino acids. The V and J ends lost 6 bases and 0 bases, in that order; junction bases with no gene match: 4. DNA of the CDR3: TGTGCCAGCAGAAGCGGGACAGGTAGCAATCAGCCCCAGCATTTT. Protein sequence: CASRSGTGSNQPQHF.

This clonotype appeared a few times. The chain combines TRBV20-1 with TRBJ2-3; the D is unclear. The CDR3 spans 12 residues. CDR1 and CDR2 from the germline V gene are DFQATT and SNEGSKA (reference sequence). Trimming removed 1 base at V and 2 bases at J, with 4 bases between. This CDR3 reads CSARGITDTQYF. CDR3 nucleotides: TGCAGTGCTAGAGGCATCACAGATACGCAGTATTTT.

V gene TRBV6-1 combines with J gene TRBJ1-1, with TRBD1 matching over 11 bases. From germline, CDR1 is MNHNS and CDR2 SASEGT. The CDR3 totals 18 residues. V lost 2 bases to trimming and J lost 1 base; unmatched junction nucleotides: 9. CDR3 DNA sequence: TGTGCCAGCAGTGAAAGGGGACCGGGACAGGGGGAGAACACTGAAGCTTTCTTT. Its translation: CASSERGPGQGENTEAFF.

The V and J genes are TRBV9 and TRBJ2-2; D might be TRBD1 (5 bases). Trimming cost V 6 bases and J 0 bases, with 18 bases left between them. Germline lookup yields CDR1 SGDLS and CDR2 YYNGEE. The length of the CDR3 is 17 residues. The CDR3 reads CASTQSTVTANTGELFF. In DNA, the CDR3 is TGTGCCAGCACCCAATCGACGGTGACAGCGAACACCGGGGAGCTGTTTTTT.

As concerns this clonotype: Since the CDR3 does not end with the conserved phenylalanine or tryptophan, this likely comes from a read error. The chain links TRBV30 to TRBJ2-5, with TRBD2 identical over 9 bases. This CDR3 contains 16 residues. CDR1 and CDR2 (germline): GTSNPN, SVGIG (reference sequence). V gave up 4 bases and J gave up 4 bases; unmatched junction bases: 13. In DNA, the CDR3 is TGTGCCTGGACCCTGGGCGGGCTAGCGGGATCAGAGACCCAGTACTTA. Encoded protein: CAWTLGGLAGSETQYL.